This T cell receptor beta chain came from a study of blood T cell repertoires in COVID-19. Participants spanned ages roughly 18 to 90 years and resided in some 22 US areas. Two negative PCRs, clearance, or symptom resolution were required of recovered Cohort 3 donors. In the original processing: Estimates of nucleated cell counts were drawn from the amplification of reference gene primers. Sequencing used immunoSEQ multiplex PCR; TCRdb keeps in-frame clones, though not all of them. The V and J calls and clone size are taken from that table; D and trimming were inferred from the DNA. Here the sample spans 490,000 or so clones, 85% to 90% being singletons. From germline, CDR1 is SGHVS and CDR2 FNYEAQ. V lost 1 base and J lost 1, with 4 bases in between. The CDR3 is 14 residues long.

The chain recombines TRBV7-6 with TRBJ2-2; D call uncertain. This receptor was obtained from a woman in her 40s who had recovered from COVID-19. Sequencing was performed on PBMCs or T cells enriched from blood (not recorded which). CDR3 DNA sequence: TGTGCCAGCAGCTTAGGGCAGAACACCGGGGAGCTGTTTTTT. Translating gives CASSLGQNTGELFF. Drawing the rest from reference TRBV7-6 and TRBJ2-2, the complete variable domain is GAGVSQSPRYKVTKRGQDVALRCDPISGHVSLYWYRQALGQGPEFLTYFNYEAQQDKSGLPNDRFSAERPEGSISTLTIQRTEQRDSAMYRCASSLGQNTGELFFGEGSRLTVL.